The 28 T cell receptor beta chains below all came from one sample that was sequenced in a study of blood T cell repertoires in COVID-19. TCRdb keeps only in-frame clones here, not all; method: immunoSEQ multiplex PCR. The sample holds 150,000 to 200,000 clones, roughly 84% seen once. The sequencing input was peripheral blood. The receptor source for this set is a woman in her 70s with COVID-19, enrolled during active disease.

This sequence joins TRBV5-4 and TRBJ2-5, with D perhaps matching TRBD2 (7 bases). There are 15 residues in the CDR3. V was pared by 1 base and J by 1 base, with 11 bases between. CDR1 is SGHNT and CDR2 is YYREEE in the germline V gene (reference sequence). For the CDR3, the DNA is TGTGCCAGCAGCTTGACGGGGGGCCCCCAAGAGACCCAGTACTTC. Encoded protein: CASSLTGGPQETQYF.

The gene calls are TRBV30 and TRBJ1-2, with D hard to call. V lost 2 bases and J 5 bases, leaving 15 bases between the germline ends. The CDR3 loop spans 14 amino acids. Germline V gives CDR1 GTSNPN, CDR2 SVGIG (reference sequence). Here the CDR3 reads CAWSPGRTTYGYTF. The CDR3 DNA reads TGTGCCTGGAGTCCAGGACGGACTACTTATGGCTACACCTTC.

The chain joins TRBV27 to TRBJ1-6, with 7 bases lining up with TRBD1. The J segment lost 6 bases and the V segment lost 7 bases, leaving 9 bases of the junction unmatched. CDR1 MNHEY and CDR2 SMNVEV come from the germline V gene (reference sequence). The CDR3 has 15 residues. The CDR3 DNA reads TGTGCCAGCACTATTACCGGACAGGCTAATTCACCCCTCCACTTT. It codes for CASTITGQANSPLHF.

This chain joins TRBV3-1 (or the pseudogene TRBV3-2) and TRBJ2-5, with a tentative D call TRBD2 (5 bases). CDR1 and CDR2 from the germline V gene are LGHDT and YNNKEL (reference sequence). This CDR3 is built from 13 residues. Trimming removed 8 bases from V and 10 bases from J, with 20 bases in between. Here the CDR3 reads CASSRRRDGSQYF. The CDR3 DNA reads as TGTGCCAGCTCCCGGAGGCGAGATGGGAGCCAGTACTTC.

This clone was detected once. The CDR3 region has the DNA TGTGCCAGCTCAAGCCTGGGGGCGAACACTGAAGCTTTCTTT. Its protein is CASSSLGANTEAFF. The genes are TRBV18 and TRBJ1-1, with D perhaps matching TRBD1 (6 bases). There are 14 residues in the CDR3. Looked up from germline, CDR1 is KGHSH and CDR2 is LQKENI. V dropped 5 bases and J dropped 1 base, with 11 bases sitting between them.

This clone appeared a single time. The V and J genes are TRBV7-2 and TRBJ2-1; the match to TRBD2 covers 11 bases. The CDR3 loop spans 19 amino acids. With V trimmed by 2 bases and J by 0 bases, 9 bases remained unmatched. CDR1 and CDR2 from the germline V gene are SGHTA and FQGNSA. The CDR3 DNA reads TGTGCCAGCAGCTTAATACGGACTAGCGGGCGGAGCTCCTACAATGAGCAGTTCTTC. Residues: CASSLIRTSGRSSYNEQFF.

The sample holds a few counts of this clone. The chain combines TRBV9 with TRBJ1-3; 7 bases match TRBD1. Germline V lookup: CDR1 SGDLS, CDR2 YYNGEE. The CDR3 spans 15 residues. V lost 0 bases and J lost 0; bases outside the gene matches: 0. As DNA, the CDR3 is TGTGCCAGCAGCGTAGGGGACAGCTCTGGAAACACCATATATTTT. Protein product: CASSVGDSSGNTIYF.

The V and J genes are TRBV14 and TRBJ1-2; no clear D. The CDR3 runs to 12 residues. V was shortened by 2 bases and J by 7 bases, with 8 bases between the two germline ends. Germline V gene lookup returns CDR1 SGHDN and CDR2 FVKESK. The CDR3: CASSQTGGGYTF. The CDR3 DNA is TGTGCCAGCAGCCAAACGGGAGGTGGCTACACCTTC.

The chain has TRBV6-1 and TRBJ1-5; D is perhaps TRBD1 (5 bases). Germline V gene lookup returns CDR1 MNHNS and CDR2 SASEGT. V lost 3 bases and J lost 5, with 8 bases in between. This CDR3 spans 13 amino acids. The DNA of the CDR3 is TGTGCCAGCAGTGAGGGCAGGGATCAGCCCCAGCATTTT. This encodes CASSEGRDQPQHF.

The V call is TRBV7-9, the J call TRBJ2-7; 9 bases align to TRBD1. Germline CDR1 SEHNR, CDR2 FQNEAQ (reference sequence). The CDR3 is 16 residues long. With 4 bases clipped from V and 4 bases from J, the junction kept 11 bases outside the gene matches. The CDR3 DNA reads as TGTGCCAGCAGCTATTATTCCGGGACAGGGCTTTACGAGCAGTACTTC. This translates into CASSYYSGTGLYEQYF.

The chain recombines TRBV2 with TRBJ1-5; D is possibly TRBD1 (5 bases). The CDR3 has 13 amino acids. Germline V gene data show CDR1 as SNHLY and CDR2 as FYNNEI. V was clipped by 8 bases and J by 6 bases, with 14 bases between them. The CDR3 DNA sequence: TGTGCCAGCTCCAGGGAAAAGTTTCAGCCCCAGCATTTT. Translated, it gives CASSREKFQPQHF.

This clone was detected only once. This chain links TRBV5-6 with TRBJ2-3; D gene uncertain. Per germline, CDR1 SGHDT and CDR2 YYEEEE. CDR3 size: 14 residues. The germline V and J ends were trimmed by 2 bases and 2 bases, with 9 bases remaining between them. CDR3 DNA: TGTGCCAGCAGCTTTATAAGAGACACAGATACGCAGTATTTT. Its protein product is CASSFIRDTDTQYF.

This chain connects TRBV6-5 to TRBJ2-7; no clear D gene. Per the germline V gene, CDR1 is MNHEY and CDR2 is SVGAGI. The CDR3 has 12 residues. V was clipped by 6 bases and J by 3 bases, with 9 bases between them. CDR3 protein: CASSETLYEQYV. CDR3 DNA sequence: TGTGCCAGCAGCGAGACTCTCTACGAGCAGTACGTC.

The chain recombines TRBV6-2 or TRBV6-3 with TRBJ2-7, with D possibly TRBD1 on 6 matching bases. Per germline, CDR1 MNHEY and CDR2 SVGEGT. The CDR3 is 15 amino acids. V gave up 0 bases and J gave up 4 bases, with 13 bases separating them. CDR3 region: CASSYSAGDRYEQYF. CDR3 bases: TGTGCCAGCAGTTACTCGGCAGGGGATAGGTACGAGCAGTACTTC.

This sequence joins TRBV11-2 and TRBJ2-3; D unresolved. The CDR3 loop spans 12 amino acids. CDR1 SGHAT and CDR2 FQNNGV come from the germline V gene. Trimming cost V 5 bases and J 6 bases, with 9 bases left between them. CDR3 protein: CASSPLVDTQYF. CDR3 DNA sequence: TGTGCCAGCAGCCCCCTCGTTGATACGCAGTATTTT.

The chain joins TRBV5-4 to TRBJ2-3; D not certain. The CDR3 is 11 amino acids. V was clipped by 1 base and J by 6 bases, with 3 bases between them. CDR1 and CDR2 (germline): SGHNT, YYREEE (reference sequence). The chain's CDR3 is CASSLSDTQYF. The CDR3 nucleotides are TGTGCCAGCAGCTTGTCTGATACGCAGTATTTT.

The rearrangement links TRBV5-1 to TRBJ1-1; 9 bases line up with TRBD1. The CDR3 loop spans 15 amino acids. CDR1 and CDR2 from the germline V gene are SGHRS and YFSETQ. V dropped 3 bases and J dropped 6; count of bases not matched to a gene: 9. CDR3 DNA sequence: TGCGCCAGCAGCTGGGGACAGGGTTGGCAGTCTGAAGCTTTCTTT. It encodes CASSWGQGWQSEAFF.

V usage is TRBV7-2 and J usage is TRBJ1-2; 12 bases map to TRBD1. The CDR3 length is 15 residues. The V gene's germline CDR1 is SGHTA and CDR2 FQGNSA. V trimming: 5 bases; J trimming: 7 bases; junction bases outside the gene matches: 8. CDR3 DNA sequence: TGTGCCAGCAGCCGGGACAGGGGGCGAAGAGCTGGCTACACCTTC. It yields the protein CASSRDRGRRAGYTF.

This chain connects TRBV5-1 to TRBJ2-7, with 10 bases fitting TRBD1. CDR1 SGHRS and CDR2 YFSETQ come from the germline V gene. J lost 5 bases, V lost 4 bases, and 6 bases had no gene match. The CDR3 loop spans 14 amino acids. The CDR3 sequence is CASSEGTGEDEQYF. CDR3 bases: TGCGCCAGCAGCGAGGGGACAGGGGAAGACGAGCAGTACTTC.

This chain connects TRBV2 to TRBJ1-5; TRBD1 matches at 8 bases. The V gene's germline CDR1 is SNHLY and CDR2 FYNNEI. CDR3 length: 13 amino acids. V gave up 6 bases and J gave up 11 bases; unmatched junction bases: 9. The CDR3 is CASRPPGQDAQHF. DNA for the CDR3: TGTGCCAGCAGGCCCCCGGGACAGGATGCCCAGCATTTT.

This rearrangement joins TRBV7-9 to TRBJ2-7; maybe TRBD1 (5 bases). CDR1 is SEHNR, CDR2 FQNEAQ, per germline (reference sequence). This CDR3 spans 16 amino acids. Trimming stripped 0 bases from V and 3 bases from J, with 15 bases between. This CDR3 is CASSLAPQGVDYEQYF. In DNA form, the CDR3 reads TGTGCCAGCAGCTTAGCCCCGCAGGGCGTCGACTACGAGCAGTACTTC.

The chain couples TRBV27 to TRBJ1-5; D is perhaps TRBD1 (6 bases). The V end was cut by 5 bases, the J end by 0 bases, with 20 bases between. Germline V CDR1 and CDR2: MNHEY, SMNVEV (reference sequence). The CDR3 runs to 18 residues. CDR3 DNA sequence: TGTGCCAGCAGTCTGACCCTCGGGCAGGGGAATAGCAATCAGCCCCAGCATTTT. Translation gives CASSLTLGQGNSNQPQHF.

The rearrangement joins TRBV9 to TRBJ1-4, with 7 bases lining up with TRBD1. From germline, CDR1 is SGDLS and CDR2 YYNGEE. The junction had 10 bases not matched to a gene; V was cut back by 1 base and J by 10 bases. This CDR3 is 15 amino acids long. The CDR3 reads CASSVSGTVEGKLFF. As DNA, the CDR3 is TGTGCCAGCAGCGTATCCGGGACAGTGGAGGGAAAACTGTTTTTT.

This clone was observed a single time. The V gene is TRBV2, the J gene TRBJ1-2, with TRBD1 matching 9 bases. J was trimmed by 8 bases and V by 7 bases; bases with no gene match: 8. The CDR3 is made up of 13 amino acids. Per germline, CDR1 SNHLY and CDR2 FYNNEI. The CDR3 bases are TGTGCCAGCAATCTACTACAGGGGGCGGGCTACACCTTC. Translation gives CASNLLQGAGYTF.

This CDR3 reads CAWRAQGAGEKLFF. The CDR3 DNA reads as TGTGCCTGGAGAGCACAGGGGGCGGGGGAAAAACTGTTTTTT. The J gene is TRBJ1-4, the V gene TRBV30, with TRBD1 identical over 9 bases. Germline V CDR1 and CDR2: GTSNPN, SVGIG (reference sequence). After removal of 3 bases from V and 8 bases from J, the junction contained 7 bases not matched to a gene. The CDR3 contains 14 residues.

The chain has TRBV19 and TRBJ2-1; no reliable D call. The CDR3 extends over 13 amino acids. V lost 3 bases to trimming and J lost 4 bases, with 7 bases between them. Germline CDR1 LNHDA, CDR2 SQIVND (reference sequence). The chain's CDR3 is CASSMASYNEQFF. The DNA of the CDR3 is TGTGCCAGTAGTATGGCTAGTTACAATGAGCAGTTCTTC.

As concerns this clone: This CDR3 is also generated by other DNA sequences in the sample. This sequence joins TRBV12-3 or TRBV12-4 and TRBJ2-5, with 7 nucleotides matching TRBD1. Losses at the gene ends were 8 bases for V and 1 base for J; bases not matched to a gene: 4. The CDR3 is made up of 13 amino acids. The chain's CDR3 is CASRRDSQETQYF. In DNA form, the CDR3 reads TGTGCCAGCCGCCGGGACAGCCAAGAGACCCAGTACTTC.

This chain joins TRBV9 and TRBJ2-2; 11 bases fit TRBD2. V gave up 1 base and J gave up 4 bases; unmatched junction bases: 6. Germline V lookup: CDR1 SGDLS, CDR2 YYNGEE. The CDR3 runs to 17 residues. CDR3 region: CASSVTSGSSGTGELFF. CDR3 bases: TGTGCCAGCAGCGTAACTAGCGGGAGTTCGGGCACCGGGGAGCTGTTTTTT.